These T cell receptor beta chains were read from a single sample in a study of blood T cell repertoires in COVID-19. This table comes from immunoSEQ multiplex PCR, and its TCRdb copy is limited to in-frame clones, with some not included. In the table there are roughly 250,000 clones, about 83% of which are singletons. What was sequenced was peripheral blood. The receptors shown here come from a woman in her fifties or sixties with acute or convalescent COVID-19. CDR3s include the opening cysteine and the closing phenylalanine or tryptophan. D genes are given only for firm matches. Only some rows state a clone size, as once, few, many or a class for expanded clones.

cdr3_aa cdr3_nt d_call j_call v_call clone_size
CASSQTANTEAFF TGCGCCAGCAGCCAAACAGCGAACACTGAAGCTTTCTTT . TRBJ1-1 TRBV4-1 .
CASSRTGGTAYEQYF TGCGCCAGCAGCAGGACAGGGGGGACAGCCTACGAGCAGTACTTC TRBD1 TRBJ2-7 TRBV5-1 .
CASSPRGDNNQPQHF TGTGCCAGCAGCCCCCGGGGGGACAACAATCAGCCCCAGCATTTT . TRBJ1-5 TRBV6-2/TRBV6-3 .
CASSYYQGSEQYF TGTGCCAGCAGTTATTATCAGGGGTCCGAGCAGTACTTC . TRBJ2-7 TRBV27 .
CASSMGFGTSKSYEQYF TGTGCCAGTAGTATGGGGTTCGGGACTAGCAAATCCTACGAGCAGTACTTC TRBD2 TRBJ2-7 TRBV19 .
CASSRVGELSGSCEQFF TGCGCCAGCAGTCGCGTTGGAGAGTTGAGCGGGAGTTGTGAGCAGTTCTTC TRBD2 TRBJ2-1 TRBV23-1 .
CASSSHLRGEEKLFF TGTGCCAGTAGTTCCCACCTCAGGGGGGAGGAAAAACTGTTTTTT TRBD1 TRBJ1-4 TRBV19 .
CATRQGISLNTEAFF TGTGCGACTCGACAGGGAATCTCATTGAACACTGAAGCTTTCTTT TRBD1 TRBJ1-1 TRBV19 .
CASSLKMTGKSYEQYF TGTGCCAGCAGCTTAAAAATGACAGGGAAATCCTACGAGCAGTACTTC TRBD1 TRBJ2-7 TRBV11-2 .
CASSPGQGVTDTQYF TGTGCCAGCAGCCCGGGACAGGGGGTGACAGATACGCAGTATTTT TRBD1 TRBJ2-3 TRBV9 .
CASSLTANTGELFF TGTGCCAGCAGCTTGACAGCGAACACCGGGGAGCTGTTTTTT . TRBJ2-2 TRBV7-9 few
CASSQPGQVGDGYTF TGCGCCAGCAGCCAACCGGGACAGGTGGGCGATGGCTACACCTTC TRBD1 TRBJ1-2 TRBV4-1 .
CASSLGQGTYNEQFF TGCGCCAGCAGCTTAGGACAGGGGACCTACAATGAGCAGTTCTTC TRBD1 TRBJ2-1 TRBV5-1 .
CATRTSGSSSYNEQFF TGTGCCACCCGGACTAGCGGGAGTAGCTCCTACAATGAGCAGTTCTTC TRBD2 TRBJ2-1 TRBV19 .
CATSRDQGIGDTEAFF TGTGCCACCAGCAGAGATCAGGGTATAGGGGACACTGAAGCTTTCTTT . TRBJ1-1 TRBV15 many
CASSYSSGQSNYGYTF TGTGCCAGCAGTTACTCGAGTGGACAGTCTAACTATGGCTACACCTTC . TRBJ1-2 TRBV6-5 .
CASMALGEVNEQFF TGTGCCAGCATGGCCCTAGGGGAGGTCAATGAGCAGTTCTTC . TRBJ2-1 TRBV28 .